This record concerns one T cell receptor (beta chain) sequence. No antigen is known for it. The data derive from a study of response to subunit inactivated influenza vaccine. Study-wide results and limits: Authors suggested that a seasonal influenza vaccination recruits few new T cells each time.

TCRdb fed the RT-PCR reads into MiXCR, producing one record per CDR3 protein. The data hold about 300,000 distinct CDR3 sequences, with 20% to 25% observed a single time. The sample consisted of PBMCs from blood, taken about 20 months after vaccination. This receptor was identified in a man aged 50 to 75 who received an inactivated influenza vaccine.

The CDR3 DNA follows: TGCAGTGCTAGAGAACTAGGACAGGGATCCTACAATGAGCAGTTCTTC. Amino acid sequence: CSARELGQGSYNEQFF. The rearrangement joins TRBV20-1 to TRBJ2-1; TRBD1 matches 8 bases. CDR1 DFQATT and CDR2 SNEGSKA come from the germline V gene (reference sequence). The V and J ends lost 0 bases and 1 base, in that order; junction bases with no gene match: 5. This CDR3 has 16 residues.